This T cell receptor (beta chain) came from a study of regulatory T cells in long-lasting Graves disease. Time point indicated: newly diagnosed GD, antithyroid drugs for less than 3 months. From RNA extracted from PBMCs, the TCR library was made. CDR3 size: 15 residues. CDR1 is SGHDT and CDR2 is YYEEEE in the germline V gene. Trimming took 0 bases from V and 1 from J, leaving 8 bases between them. Whole-study findings and limits: Possibly, too few samples lowered accuracy.

Library construction for TCR beta used iRepertoire HTBI primers and Arm-PCR of CDR3 regions. A single record per CDR3 protein comes from TCRdb applying MiXCR to the multiplex PCR reads. Of about 530,000 distinct CDR3 sequences listed, about 16% are singletons. This clonotype was counted ten times or more. Its antigen remains unidentified. This sample also appeared in a second study, on T cells in Graves' hyperthyroidism and ophthalmopathy. Per that paper: On the basis of clinical symptoms, serum thyroxine and TRAb, thyroid ultrasound and orbital computed tomography, diagnoses were made. The HTBI primer set was used in a first-round RT-PCR of the TCR CDR3. Ophthalmopathy, which appeared later, was predicted by the model a median roughly 6.4 months before onset.

The sequence came from a woman between 40 and 65 years old with Graves disease. The specimen comprised peripheral blood mononuclear cells (PBMCs), sampled at new diagnosis, from a patient treated with antithyroid drugs. The chain uses TRBV5-6 and TRBJ2-1; D may be TRBD2 (5 bases). In DNA, the CDR3 is TGTGCCAGCAGCTTGGGAGGGCTTTCCTACAATGAGCAGTTCTTC. This encodes CASSLGGLSYNEQFF.